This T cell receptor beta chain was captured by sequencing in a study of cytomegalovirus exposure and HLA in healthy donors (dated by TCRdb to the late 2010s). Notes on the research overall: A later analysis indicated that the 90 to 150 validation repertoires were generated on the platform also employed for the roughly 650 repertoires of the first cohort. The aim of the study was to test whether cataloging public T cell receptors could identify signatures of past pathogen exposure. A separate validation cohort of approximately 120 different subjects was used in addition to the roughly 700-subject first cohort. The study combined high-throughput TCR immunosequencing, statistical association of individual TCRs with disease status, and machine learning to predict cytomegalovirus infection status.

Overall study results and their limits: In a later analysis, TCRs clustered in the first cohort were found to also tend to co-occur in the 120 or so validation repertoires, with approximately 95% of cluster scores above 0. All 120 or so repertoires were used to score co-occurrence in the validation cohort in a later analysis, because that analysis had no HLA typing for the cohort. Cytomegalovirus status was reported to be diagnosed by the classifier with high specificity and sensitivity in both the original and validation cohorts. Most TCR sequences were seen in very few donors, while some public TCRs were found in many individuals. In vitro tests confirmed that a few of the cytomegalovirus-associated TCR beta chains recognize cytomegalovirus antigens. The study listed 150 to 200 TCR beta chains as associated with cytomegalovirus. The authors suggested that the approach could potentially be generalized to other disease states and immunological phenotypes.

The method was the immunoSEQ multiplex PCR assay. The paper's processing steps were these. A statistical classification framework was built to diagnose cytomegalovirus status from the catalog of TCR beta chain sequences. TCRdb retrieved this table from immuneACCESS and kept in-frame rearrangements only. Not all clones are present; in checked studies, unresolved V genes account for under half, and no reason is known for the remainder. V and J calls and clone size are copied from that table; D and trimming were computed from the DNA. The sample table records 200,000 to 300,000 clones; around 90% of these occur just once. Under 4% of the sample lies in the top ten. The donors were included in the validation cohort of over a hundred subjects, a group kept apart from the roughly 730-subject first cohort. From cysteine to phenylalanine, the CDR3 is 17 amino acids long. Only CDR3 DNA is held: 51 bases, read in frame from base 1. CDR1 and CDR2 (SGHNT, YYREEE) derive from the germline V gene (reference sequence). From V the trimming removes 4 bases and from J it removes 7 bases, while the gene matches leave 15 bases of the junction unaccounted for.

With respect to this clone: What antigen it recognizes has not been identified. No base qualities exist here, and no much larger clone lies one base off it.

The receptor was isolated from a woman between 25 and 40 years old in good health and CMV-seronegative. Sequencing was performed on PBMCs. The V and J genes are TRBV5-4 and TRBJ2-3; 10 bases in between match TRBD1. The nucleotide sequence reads TGTGCCAGCAGCCCGCGAGGCGGGACAGGGGTGTTACATACGCAGTATTTT. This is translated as CASSPRGGTGVLHTQYF.